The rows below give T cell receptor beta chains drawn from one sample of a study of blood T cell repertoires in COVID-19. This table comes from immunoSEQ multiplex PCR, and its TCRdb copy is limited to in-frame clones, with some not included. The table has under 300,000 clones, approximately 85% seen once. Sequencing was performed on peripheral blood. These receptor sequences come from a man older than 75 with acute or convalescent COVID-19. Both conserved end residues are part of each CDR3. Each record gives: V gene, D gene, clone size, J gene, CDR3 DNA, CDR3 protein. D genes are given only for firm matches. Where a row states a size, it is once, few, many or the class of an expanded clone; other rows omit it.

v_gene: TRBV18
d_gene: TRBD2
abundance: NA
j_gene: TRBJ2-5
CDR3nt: TGTGCCAGCTCACCCCCCGGGACTAGCCCTCAAGAGACCCAGTACTTC
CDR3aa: CASSPPGTSPQETQYF

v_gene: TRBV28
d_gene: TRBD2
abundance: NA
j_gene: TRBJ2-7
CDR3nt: TGTGCCAGCAGGATAACGCCTGGAGGGGGTTCTGTAGCGGGGTACTACGAGCAGTACTTC
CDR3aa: CASRITPGGGSVAGYYEQYF

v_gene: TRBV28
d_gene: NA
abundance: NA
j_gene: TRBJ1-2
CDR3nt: TGTGCCAGTAGTCCTCAGGGAGGGTATGGCTACACCTTC
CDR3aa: CASSPQGGYGYTF

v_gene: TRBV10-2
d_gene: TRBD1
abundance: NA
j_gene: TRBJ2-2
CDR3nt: TGCGCCAGCACCCCGGGACAGGTGAACACCGGGGAGCTGTTTTTT
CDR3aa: CASTPGQVNTGELFF

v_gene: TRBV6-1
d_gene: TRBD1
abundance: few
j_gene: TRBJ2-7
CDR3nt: TGTGCCAGCAGTGCCCGGGTCGGGACAGGGGCCTACGAGCAGTACTTC
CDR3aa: CASSARVGTGAYEQYF

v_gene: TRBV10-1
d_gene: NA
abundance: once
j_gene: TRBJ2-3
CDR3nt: TGCGCCAGCAGCCGGGACTTTACCGACGCGCAGTATTTT
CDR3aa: CASSRDFTDAQYF

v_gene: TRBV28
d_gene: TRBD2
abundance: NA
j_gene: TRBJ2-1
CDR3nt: TGTGCCAGCAAAGGAAGCGGGGGGCAAGGCAATGAGCAGTTCTTC
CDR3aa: CASKGSGGQGNEQFF

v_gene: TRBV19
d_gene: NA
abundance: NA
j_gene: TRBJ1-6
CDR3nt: TGTGCCAGTAGTATCATCGGGTCACCCCTCCACTTT
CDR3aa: CASSIIGSPLHF

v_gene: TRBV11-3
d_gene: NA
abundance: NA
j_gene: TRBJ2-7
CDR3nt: TGTGCCAGCAGCTTAACGGCCGGAGACTACGAGCAGTACTTC
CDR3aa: CASSLTAGDYEQYF

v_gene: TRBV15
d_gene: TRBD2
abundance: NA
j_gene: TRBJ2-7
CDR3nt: TGTGCCACCAGCAGAGATCGCGGGAGCTTCTACGAGCAGTACTTC
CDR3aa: CATSRDRGSFYEQYF

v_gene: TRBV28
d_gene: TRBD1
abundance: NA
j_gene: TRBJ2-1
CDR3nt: TGTGCCAGCAGCCCGGGACAGGGGGATGAGCAGTTCTTC
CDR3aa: CASSPGQGDEQFF

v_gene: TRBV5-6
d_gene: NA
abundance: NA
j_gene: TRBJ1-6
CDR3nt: TGTGCCAGCAGCTCGCGGGTGGCTAATTCACCCCTCCACTTT
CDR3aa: CASSSRVANSPLHF

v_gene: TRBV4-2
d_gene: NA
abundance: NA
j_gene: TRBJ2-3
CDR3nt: TGTGCCAGCAGCGCCAGATCCACAGTTCCCACAGATACGCAGTATTTT
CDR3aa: CASSARSTVPTDTQYF

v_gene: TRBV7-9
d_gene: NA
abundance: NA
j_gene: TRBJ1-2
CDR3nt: TGTGCCAGCAGCTTAGGGGCGCAGAATGATGGCTACACCTTC
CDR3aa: CASSLGAQNDGYTF

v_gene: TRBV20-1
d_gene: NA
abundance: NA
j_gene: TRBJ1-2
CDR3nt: TGCAGTACCCCCGAACGGAGGTACACCTTC
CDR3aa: CSTPERRYTF

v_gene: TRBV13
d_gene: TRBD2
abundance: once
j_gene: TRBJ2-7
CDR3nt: TGTGCCAGCAGTTATACTAGCGACAGCTCCTACGAGCAGTACTTC
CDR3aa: CASSYTSDSSYEQYF

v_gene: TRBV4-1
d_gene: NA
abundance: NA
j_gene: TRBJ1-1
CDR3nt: TGCGCCAGCAGCCCCTGGGGGGATCGAGATGAAGCTTTCTTT
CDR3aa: CASSPWGDRDEAFF

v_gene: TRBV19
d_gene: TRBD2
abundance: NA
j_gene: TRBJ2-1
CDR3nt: TGTGCCAGTAGTTCCAACTGGACTAGACTGACCTACAATGAGCAGTTCTTC
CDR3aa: CASSSNWTRLTYNEQFF

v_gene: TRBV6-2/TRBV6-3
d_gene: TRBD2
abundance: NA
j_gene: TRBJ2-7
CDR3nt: TGTGCCAGCAGTTACCGGGACTACTACCCCTACGAGCAGTACTTC
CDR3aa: CASSYRDYYPYEQYF

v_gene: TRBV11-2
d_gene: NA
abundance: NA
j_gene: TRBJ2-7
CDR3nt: TGTGCCAGCAGCTTAGGGTCCCAGGGTCCCTACGAGCAGTACTTC
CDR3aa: CASSLGSQGPYEQYF

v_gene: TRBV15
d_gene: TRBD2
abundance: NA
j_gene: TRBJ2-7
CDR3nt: TGTGCCACCAGCACCGGGAGGTACGAGCAGTACTTC
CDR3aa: CATSTGRYEQYF

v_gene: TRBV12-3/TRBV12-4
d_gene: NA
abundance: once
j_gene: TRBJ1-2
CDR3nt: TGTGCCAGCAGTTTCCAGGGCTTAGGCGGCTACACCTTC
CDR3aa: CASSFQGLGGYTF

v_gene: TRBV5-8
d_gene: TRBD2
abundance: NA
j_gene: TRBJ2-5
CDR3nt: TGTGCCAGCAGCTCGGGAGCAGCGGGGGAGCCTCAAGAGACCCAGTACTTC
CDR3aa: CASSSGAAGEPQETQYF

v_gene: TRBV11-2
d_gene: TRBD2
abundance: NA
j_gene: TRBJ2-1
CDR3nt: TGTGCCAGCAGCTTAGGCCTAGCGGCCTACAATGAGCAGTTCTTC
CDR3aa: CASSLGLAAYNEQFF

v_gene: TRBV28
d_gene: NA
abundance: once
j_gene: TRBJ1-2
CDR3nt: TGTGCCAGCAGTTTATGGGGAGGGGACGGTAGCTATGGCTACACCTTC
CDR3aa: CASSLWGGDGSYGYTF

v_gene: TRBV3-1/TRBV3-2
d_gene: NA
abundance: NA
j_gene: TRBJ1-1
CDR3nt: TGTGCCAGCAGCCAAAACATGCAGAACACTGAAGCTTTCTTT
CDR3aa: CASSQNMQNTEAFF

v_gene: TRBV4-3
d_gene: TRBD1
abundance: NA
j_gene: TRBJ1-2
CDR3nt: TGCGCCAGCAGCCAAGATATGGCCGACAGGGACTATGGCTACACCTTC
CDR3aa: CASSQDMADRDYGYTF

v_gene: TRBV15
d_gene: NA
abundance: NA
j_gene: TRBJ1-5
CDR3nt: TGTGCCACCAGCAGAGATTGGAGGTCCAGCAATCAGCCCCAGCATTTT
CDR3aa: CATSRDWRSSNQPQHF

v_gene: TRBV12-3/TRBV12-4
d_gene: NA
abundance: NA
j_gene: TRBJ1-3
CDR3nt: TGTGCCAGCAGTCCTGGAGCAGGGAACACCATATATTTT
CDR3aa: CASSPGAGNTIYF

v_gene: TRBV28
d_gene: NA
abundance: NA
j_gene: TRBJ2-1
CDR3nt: TGTGCCAGCAGTTTATTGCGCAGGGATGAGCAGTTCTTC
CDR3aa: CASSLLRRDEQFF

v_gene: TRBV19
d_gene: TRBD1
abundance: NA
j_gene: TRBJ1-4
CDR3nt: TGTGCCAGTAGCCCGGGACAGGGGATTGAAAAACTGTTTTTT
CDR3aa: CASSPGQGIEKLFF

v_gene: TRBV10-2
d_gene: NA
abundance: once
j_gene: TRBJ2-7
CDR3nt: TGCGCCAGCAGTATCCTAGAACACGAGCAGTACTTC
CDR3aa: CASSILEHEQYF

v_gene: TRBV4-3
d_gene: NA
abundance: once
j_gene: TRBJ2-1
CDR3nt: TGCGCCAGCAGCCAAGTAGTAGCGGCCCATGAGCAGTTCTTC
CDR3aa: CASSQVVAAHEQFF

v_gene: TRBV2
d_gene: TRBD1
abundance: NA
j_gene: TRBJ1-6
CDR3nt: TGTGCCAGGGACCAGGGGGCGCACTCACCCCTCCACTTT
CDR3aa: CARDQGAHSPLHF

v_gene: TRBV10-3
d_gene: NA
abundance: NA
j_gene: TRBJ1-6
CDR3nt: TGTGCCATCAGTTCCTCCGTGGCCGATTCACCCCTCCACTTT
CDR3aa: CAISSSVADSPLHF

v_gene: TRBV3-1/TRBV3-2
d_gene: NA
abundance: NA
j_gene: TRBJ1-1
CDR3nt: TGTGCCAGCAGCCAAGTCAGGGCGAACACTGAAGCTTTCTTT
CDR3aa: CASSQVRANTEAFF

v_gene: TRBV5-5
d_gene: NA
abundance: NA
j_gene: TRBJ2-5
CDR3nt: TGTGCCAGCAGCTTTCCAACAGGAGAGACCCAGTACTTC
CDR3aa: CASSFPTGETQYF

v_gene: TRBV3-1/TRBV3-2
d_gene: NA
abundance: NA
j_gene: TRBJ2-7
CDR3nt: TGTGCCAGCAGCCAAGCCCCCTCGGGGAGGTGGGGATACGAGCAGTACTTC
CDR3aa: CASSQAPSGRWGYEQYF

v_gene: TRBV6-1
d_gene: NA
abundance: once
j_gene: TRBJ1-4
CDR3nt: TGTGCCAGCAGTGAAATGGGGCTTGCTAATGAAAAACTGTTTTTT
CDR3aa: CASSEMGLANEKLFF

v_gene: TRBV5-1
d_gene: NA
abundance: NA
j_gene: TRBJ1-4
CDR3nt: TGCGCCAGCAGCTTGGGGAGCGAGGTTTATGAAAAACTGTTTTTT
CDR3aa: CASSLGSEVYEKLFF

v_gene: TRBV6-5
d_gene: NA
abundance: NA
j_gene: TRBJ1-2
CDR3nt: TGTGCCAGCAGTTACGGGGACACTAGCTATGGCTACACCTTC
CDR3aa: CASSYGDTSYGYTF

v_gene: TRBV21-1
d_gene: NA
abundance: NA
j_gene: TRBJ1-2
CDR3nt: TGTGCCAGCAGCAAAGCCATAGGACAATGGAACTATGGCTACACCTTC
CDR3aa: CASSKAIGQWNYGYTF

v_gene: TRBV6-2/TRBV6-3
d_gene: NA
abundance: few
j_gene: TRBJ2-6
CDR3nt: TGTGCCAGCAGTTCCCGAGCGGTAGGGACTGGGGCCAACGTCCTGACTTTC
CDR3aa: CASSSRAVGTGANVLTF

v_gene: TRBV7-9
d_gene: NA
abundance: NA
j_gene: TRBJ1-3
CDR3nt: TGTGCCAGCAGCTTAGCCCCGGGACAAGTCCGAAACACCATATATTTT
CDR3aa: CASSLAPGQVRNTIYF

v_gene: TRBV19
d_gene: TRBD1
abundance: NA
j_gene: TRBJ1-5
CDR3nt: TGTGCCAGTAGGGGGACAGGGGTTTATCAGCCCCAGCATTTT
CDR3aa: CASRGTGVYQPQHF

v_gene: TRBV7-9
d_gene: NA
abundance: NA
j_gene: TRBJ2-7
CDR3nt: TGTGCCAGCAGCTTATTAGGCAGAGGTGACGAGCAGTACTTC
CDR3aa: CASSLLGRGDEQYF

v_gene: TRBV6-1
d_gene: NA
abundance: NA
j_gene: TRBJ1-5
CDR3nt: TGTGCCAGCAGTGGTCGACAGGCCCAGGGAGATCAGCCCCAGCATTTT
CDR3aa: CASSGRQAQGDQPQHF

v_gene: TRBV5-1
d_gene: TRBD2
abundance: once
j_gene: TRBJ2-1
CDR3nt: TGCGCCAGCAGCTTTGGACTAGCGGGAGCCGGCGAGCAGTTCTTC
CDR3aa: CASSFGLAGAGEQFF

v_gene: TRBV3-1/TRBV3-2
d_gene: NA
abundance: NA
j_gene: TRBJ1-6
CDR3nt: TGTGCCAGCGTACAGGGTATGGGCTATAATTCACCCCTCCACTTT
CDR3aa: CASVQGMGYNSPLHF

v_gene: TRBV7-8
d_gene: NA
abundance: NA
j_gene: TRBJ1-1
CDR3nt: TGTGCCAGCAATCCCCACAAGAACACTGAAGCTTTCTTT
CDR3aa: CASNPHKNTEAFF

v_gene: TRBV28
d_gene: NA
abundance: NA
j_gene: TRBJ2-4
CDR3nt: TGTGCCAGCAACCGACAGCAAGCCAAAAACATTCAGTACTTC
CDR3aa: CASNRQQAKNIQYF

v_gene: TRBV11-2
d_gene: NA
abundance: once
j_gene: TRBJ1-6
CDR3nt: TGTGCCAGCAGGGAGGACAGTTATTCACCCCTCCACTTT
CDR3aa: CASREDSYSPLHF

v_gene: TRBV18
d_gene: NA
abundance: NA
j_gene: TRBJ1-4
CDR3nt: TGTGCCAGCTCACCCCTCGGTGGTGAAAAACTGTTTTTT
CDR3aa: CASSPLGGEKLFF